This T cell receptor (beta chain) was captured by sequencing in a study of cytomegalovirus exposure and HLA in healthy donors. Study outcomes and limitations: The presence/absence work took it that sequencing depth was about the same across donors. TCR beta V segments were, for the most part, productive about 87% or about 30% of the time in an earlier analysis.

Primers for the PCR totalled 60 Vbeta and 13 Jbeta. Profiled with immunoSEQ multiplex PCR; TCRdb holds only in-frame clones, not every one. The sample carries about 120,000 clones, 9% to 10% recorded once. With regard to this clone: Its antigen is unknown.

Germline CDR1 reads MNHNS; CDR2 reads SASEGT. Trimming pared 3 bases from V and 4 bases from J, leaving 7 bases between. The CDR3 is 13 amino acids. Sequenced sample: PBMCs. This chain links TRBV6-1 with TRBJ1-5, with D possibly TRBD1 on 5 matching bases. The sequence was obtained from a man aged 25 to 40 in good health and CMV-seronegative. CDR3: CASSDRENQPQHF. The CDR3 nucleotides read TGTGCCAGCAGTGACAGGGAAAATCAGCCCCAGCATTTT.